This is a list of T cell receptor beta chains from one sample in a study of cytomegalovirus exposure and HLA in healthy donors. Clones were sequenced by immunoSEQ multiplex PCR, and TCRdb holds only the in-frame ones, with some missing. The sample lists some 180,000 clones; roughly nine tenths were seen once. Sequencing used PBMCs. Source of these receptors: a boy aged 2-9 years in good health and CMV-seronegative. Each CDR3 is given with its conserved first and last residue. A D gene is named only where the DNA matches it firmly. Size is omitted from some rows. Given values are once, few, many or a class for expanded clones.

clone size: -
D gene: TRBD1
J gene: TRBJ2-7
V gene: TRBV18
CDR3 DNA: TGTGCCAGCTCGCGTGGACAGGGGGTTTACTACGAGCAGTACTTC
CDR3 protein: CASSRGQGVYYEQYF

clone size: -
D gene: TRBD1
J gene: TRBJ2-6
V gene: TRBV4-2
CDR3 DNA: TGTGCCAGCAGCCCCCTCGGGACAGGGGGCGAGTTTGGGGCCAACGTCCTGACTTTC
CDR3 protein: CASSPLGTGGEFGANVLTF

clone size: -
D gene: TRBD2
J gene: TRBJ2-7
V gene: TRBV11-2
CDR3 DNA: TGTGCCAGCAGCTTAGATTTTCCTAGCGGGAGCTACGAGCAGTACTTC
CDR3 protein: CASSLDFPSGSYEQYF

clone size: -
D gene: TRBD1
J gene: TRBJ2-7
V gene: TRBV5-1
CDR3 DNA: TGCGCCAGCAGCTTCTACGACAGGGCGAACGAGCAGTACTTC
CDR3 protein: CASSFYDRANEQYF

clone size: -
D gene: TRBD1
J gene: TRBJ1-1
V gene: TRBV6-1
CDR3 DNA: TGTGCCAGCAGTGAGGCGGGACAGGTTTCGAGAGCTTTCTTT
CDR3 protein: CASSEAGQVSRAFF

clone size: -
D gene: TRBD1
J gene: TRBJ2-3
V gene: TRBV5-1
CDR3 DNA: TGCGCCAGCAGCTTAAGGGACAGGGCTTTCGACACAGATACGCAGTATTTT
CDR3 protein: CASSLRDRAFDTDTQYF

clone size: once
D gene: -
J gene: TRBJ1-2
V gene: TRBV14
CDR3 DNA: TGTGCCAGCAGCCAACCGGGTCGGGACTATGGCTACACCTTC
CDR3 protein: CASSQPGRDYGYTF

clone size: -
D gene: -
J gene: TRBJ2-3
V gene: TRBV9
CDR3 DNA: TGTGCCAGCAGCGTACCAACAACGCCGAGCACAGATACGCAGTATTTT
CDR3 protein: CASSVPTTPSTDTQYF

clone size: -
D gene: -
J gene: TRBJ1-3
V gene: TRBV18
CDR3 DNA: TGTGCCAGCTCCCCCACAGGGCGATCTGGAAACACCATATATTTT
CDR3 protein: CASSPTGRSGNTIYF

clone size: -
D gene: TRBD2
J gene: TRBJ2-5
V gene: TRBV5-4
CDR3 DNA: TGTGCCAGCAGCTTGGGCGGGAGTGGCTTGGAGACCCAGTACTTC
CDR3 protein: CASSLGGSGLETQYF

clone size: -
D gene: -
J gene: TRBJ2-5
V gene: TRBV13
CDR3 DNA: TGTGCCAGCAGCTTGGGGAGGTTGGGAGAGACCCAGTACTTC
CDR3 protein: CASSLGRLGETQYF

clone size: -
D gene: TRBD1
J gene: TRBJ2-7
V gene: TRBV4-1
CDR3 DNA: TGCGCCAGCAGCCAAGCTCGGACAGGGTTTTTCTACGAGCAGTACTTC
CDR3 protein: CASSQARTGFFYEQYF

clone size: -
D gene: -
J gene: TRBJ2-7
V gene: TRBV27
CDR3 DNA: TGTGCCAGCAGTTTAACGGGTTCCTACGAGCAGTACTTC
CDR3 protein: CASSLTGSYEQYF

clone size: once
D gene: -
J gene: TRBJ1-3
V gene: TRBV5-4
CDR3 DNA: TGTGCCAGCAGCTTGACAGGGAGATCTGGAAACACCATATATTTT
CDR3 protein: CASSLTGRSGNTIYF

clone size: -
D gene: -
J gene: TRBJ2-3
V gene: TRBV29-1
CDR3 DNA: TGCAGCGTTGGACGAGCATTAGCTATGTTCGGCACAGATACGCAGTATTTT
CDR3 protein: CSVGRALAMFGTDTQYF

clone size: -
D gene: TRBD2
J gene: TRBJ2-3
V gene: TRBV27
CDR3 DNA: TGTGCCAGCAGTTTAGGCCTAGCGGGGGCCGCAGGGGCAGATACGCAGTATTTT
CDR3 protein: CASSLGLAGAAGADTQYF

clone size: -
D gene: TRBD1
J gene: TRBJ2-1
V gene: TRBV2
CDR3 DNA: TGTGCCAGCGGGGACAGGGGCTACAATGAGCAGTTCTTC
CDR3 protein: CASGDRGYNEQFF

clone size: -
D gene: -
J gene: TRBJ2-7
V gene: TRBV5-5
CDR3 DNA: TGTGCCAGCACCCCCCCCCGGGGATACGAGCAGTACTTC
CDR3 protein: CASTPPRGYEQYF

clone size: -
D gene: -
J gene: TRBJ2-5
V gene: TRBV5-1
CDR3 DNA: TGCACCAGCAGCTTGACAGAAGAGACCCAGTACTTC
CDR3 protein: CTSSLTEETQYF